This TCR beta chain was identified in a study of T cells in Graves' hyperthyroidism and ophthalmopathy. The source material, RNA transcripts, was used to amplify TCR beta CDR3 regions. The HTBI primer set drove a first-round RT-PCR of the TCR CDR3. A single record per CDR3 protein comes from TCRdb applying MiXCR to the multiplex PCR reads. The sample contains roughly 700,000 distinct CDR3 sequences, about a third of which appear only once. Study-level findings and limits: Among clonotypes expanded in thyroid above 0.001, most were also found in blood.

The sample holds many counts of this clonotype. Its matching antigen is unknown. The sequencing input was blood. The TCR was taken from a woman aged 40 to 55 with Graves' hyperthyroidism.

CDR3 loop: CAISDHPSGGDSYEQYF. In DNA, the CDR3 is TGTGCCATCAGTGATCACCCTAGCGGGGGGGACTCCTACGAGCAGTACTTC. The chain recombines TRBV10-3 with TRBJ2-7, with TRBD2 identical over 12 bases. V gave up 3 bases and J gave up 0 bases; unmatched junction bases: 6. CDR1 is ENHRY, CDR2 SYGVKD, per germline. CDR3 length: 17 residues.